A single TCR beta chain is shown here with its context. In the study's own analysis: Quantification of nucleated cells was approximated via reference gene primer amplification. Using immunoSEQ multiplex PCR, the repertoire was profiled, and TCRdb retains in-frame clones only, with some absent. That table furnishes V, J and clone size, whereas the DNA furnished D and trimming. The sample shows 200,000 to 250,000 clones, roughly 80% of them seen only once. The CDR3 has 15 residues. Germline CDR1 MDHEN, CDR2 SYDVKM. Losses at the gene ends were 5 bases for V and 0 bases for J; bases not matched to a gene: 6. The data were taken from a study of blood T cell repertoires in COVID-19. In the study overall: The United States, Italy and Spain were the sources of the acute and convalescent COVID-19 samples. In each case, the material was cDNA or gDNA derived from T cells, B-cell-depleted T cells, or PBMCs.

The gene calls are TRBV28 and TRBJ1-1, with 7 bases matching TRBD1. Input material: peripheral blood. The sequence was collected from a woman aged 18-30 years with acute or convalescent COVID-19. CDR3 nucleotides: TGTGCCAGCAGTCCCCCTGACAGGGTGAACACTGAAGCTTTCTTT. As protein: CASSPPDRVNTEAFF.